The entry that follows covers one TCR beta chain sequence. This entry belongs to a study of blood T cell repertoires in COVID-19. CDR1 is ENHRY, CDR2 SYGVKD, per germline. With 10 bases clipped from V and 4 bases from J, the junction kept 5 bases outside the gene matches. The CDR3 runs to 12 residues. Clones were read by immunoSEQ multiplex PCR, and TCRdb kept only the in-frame ones, dropping some. This table holds about 250,000 clones, around 89% found once. V is TRBV10-3 and J is TRBJ1-1, with 8 nucleotides matching TRBD1. The source is a man in his forties who had recovered from COVID-19. Sequenced material: PBMCs or T cells enriched from blood (not recorded which). CDR3 amino acids: CATIDRGTEAFF. For the CDR3, the DNA is TGTGCCACGATAGACAGGGGCACTGAAGCTTTCTTT.